The 19 T cell receptor beta chains below were found in one sample sequenced in a study of early T cells in non-severe SARS-CoV-2 infection. TCRdb independently ran MiXCR on the 5' RACE reads; one entry per CDR3 protein. The data contain around 94,000 distinct CDR3 sequences, around 12% of them singletons. The sample consisted of whole blood. These receptors all stem from an adult who was a healthcare worker with PCR-confirmed SARS-CoV-2 infection or an uninfected control (not recorded which).

The sample holds a few counts of this clonotype. The CDR3 loop is CASSFGRGNYGYTF. Here the CDR3 DNA reads TGTGCCAGCAGCTTCGGACGGGGCAACTATGGCTACACCTTC. This rearrangement joins TRBV13 to TRBJ1-2; the D gene is possibly TRBD1 (5 bases). V was pared by 3 bases and J by 2 bases, with 10 bases between. The CDR3 runs 14 residues. Germline V gives CDR1 PRHDT, CDR2 FYEKMQ (reference sequence).

DNA of the CDR3: TGTGCCAGCAGTTTCCGGTGGGAGAGAGCTTTCTTT. Translated, it gives CASSFRWERAFF. The V gene is TRBV28, the J gene TRBJ1-1; no reliable D call. Trimming stripped 3 bases from V and 10 bases from J, with 12 bases between. CDR1 is MDHEN, CDR2 SYDVKM, per germline. The CDR3 has 12 residues.

This clonotype was counted between two and nine times. CDR3 sequence (DNA): TGTGCCAGCAGCTTAGAAAGCGGACCCACCCACGAGCAGTACTTC. The encoded protein is CASSLESGPTHEQYF. The chain combines TRBV5-5 with TRBJ2-7, with D possibly TRBD2 on 5 matching bases. Germline values: CDR1 SGHKS, CDR2 YYEKEE (reference sequence). V lost 2 bases, J lost 5 bases, and 17 bases lay in between. This CDR3 has 15 amino acids.

This clonotype has a count of ten or more. V usage is TRBV6-5 and J usage is TRBJ2-5; tentative D call: TRBD1 (6 bases). The CDR3 loop spans 17 amino acids. CDR1 is MNHEY, CDR2 SVGAGI, per germline. Trimming took off 1 base at V and 2 bases at J, with 17 bases between the two ends. Written as DNA, the CDR3 is TGTGCCAGCAGTTACTTAGGGGACAAAAGCCTTCAAGAGACCCAGTACTTC. Protein: CASSYLGDKSLQETQYF.

The table lists this clonotype with a few counts. The chain links TRBV7-9 to TRBJ1-6, with no clear D. The CDR3 loop spans 13 amino acids. V was trimmed by 5 bases and J by 7 bases, leaving 9 bases between them. CDR1 is SEHNR and CDR2 is FQNEAQ in the germline V gene (reference sequence). CDR3 loop: CASSPKENSPLHF. CDR3 DNA sequence: TGTGCCAGCAGCCCTAAGGAAAATTCACCCCTCCACTTT.

This clonotype was picked up many times. The chain employs TRBV10-3 and TRBJ2-2; 9 positions match TRBD1. The CDR3 spans 17 residues. J was trimmed by 7 bases and V by 8 bases; bases with no gene match: 17. Germline CDR1 ENHRY, CDR2 SYGVKD. The CDR3 protein is CAIRTGGMSGVVGELFF. CDR3 sequence (DNA): TGTGCCATCCGCACAGGGGGCATGTCGGGAGTAGTCGGGGAGCTGTTTTTT.

The rearrangement uses TRBV29-1 and TRBJ2-1, with D unclear. Trimming cost V 2 bases and J 7 bases, with 12 bases left between them. The germline gives CDR1 SQVTM, CDR2 ANQGSEA. The CDR3 totals 13 residues. CDR3 in amino acids: CSVESRLGNEQFF. The CDR3 coding sequence is TGCAGCGTTGAATCCAGGTTAGGGAATGAGCAGTTCTTC.

This clonotype was counted a single time. It may be a read error: a sequence one base away is much more abundant. The chain employs TRBV20-1 and TRBJ2-5; D unclear. The germline gives CDR1 DFQATT, CDR2 SNEGSKA (reference sequence). The CDR3 runs to 12 residues. V lost 6 bases and J lost 6, with 14 bases in between. DNA of the CDR3: TGCAGTGCCCGCTACGCTCGGAAGACCCAGTACTTC. Encoded protein: CSARYARKTQYF.

The V gene is TRBV27, the J gene TRBJ2-7, with 10 bases fitting TRBD2. Germline V CDR1 and CDR2: MNHEY, SMNVEV (reference sequence). This CDR3 is 14 amino acids long. J was trimmed by 7 bases and V by 6 bases; bases with no gene match: 9. The CDR3, as DNA: TGTGCCAGCAGACGGCAACAACTAGCGGGGGAGCAGTACTTC. Its translation is CASRRQQLAGEQYF.

In this sample, this clonotype turned up many times. The rearrangement uses TRBV3-1 and TRBJ1-5, with 9 bases identical to TRBD1. Trimming took 4 bases from V and 8 from J; bases not matched to a gene: 6. This CDR3 has 14 residues. Looked up from germline, CDR1 is LGHDT and CDR2 is YNNKEL (reference sequence). The CDR3 is CASSPGQGREPQHF. The CDR3 region has the DNA TGTGCCAGCAGCCCAGGACAGGGGAGAGAGCCCCAGCATTTT.

This clonotype was picked up a small number of times. The gene calls are TRBV6-2 or TRBV6-3 and TRBJ1-6; D ambiguous. Germline CDR1 and CDR2: MNHEY and SVGEGT. The CDR3 consists of 15 residues. Trimming shortened V by 5 bases and J by 7 bases, and 15 bases separated the two germline ends. CDR3: CASSNGPRRNSPLHF. In DNA form, the CDR3 reads TGTGCCAGCAGTAACGGACCTAGACGAAATTCACCCCTCCACTTT.

The rearrangement joins TRBV11-2 to TRBJ2-1; 9 bases line up with TRBD2. The CDR3 is made up of 11 amino acids. The germline V gene has CDR1 SGHAT and CDR2 FQNNGV. Unmatched junction bases numbered 3, after V lost 8 bases and J lost 10 bases. The CDR3 sequence is CASAGGREQFF. In DNA, the CDR3 is TGTGCCAGCGCGGGAGGGCGGGAGCAGTTCTTC.

The chain joins TRBV7-9 to TRBJ1-4; a possible D gene is TRBD1 (6 bases). This CDR3 region has 16 residues. Germline V CDR1 and CDR2: SEHNR, FQNEAQ (reference sequence). V lost 5 bases, J lost 7 bases, and 20 bases lay in between. The CDR3 loop is CASSPKGGAVSEKLFF. CDR3 bases: TGTGCCAGCAGCCCCAAGGGGGGGGCCGTAAGTGAAAAACTGTTTTTT.

The chain uses TRBV20-1 and TRBJ2-7; no reliable D call. Between the trimmed V and J ends, which lost 3 bases and 0 bases, there was a span of 6 bases. Germline CDR1 is DFQATT and CDR2 is SNEGSKA (reference sequence). The length of the CDR3 is 12 residues. CDR3 nucleotides: TGCAGTGCTAGCTGGGACTCCTACGAGCAGTACTTC. Amino acids: CSASWDSYEQYF.

The chain recombines TRBV5-1 with TRBJ1-1; D is perhaps TRBD1 (5 bases). The CDR3 loop spans 14 amino acids. CDR1 SGHRS and CDR2 YFSETQ come from the germline V gene. Trimming cost V 0 bases and J 6 bases, with 12 bases left between them. Here the CDR3 reads CASSLEPQGAEAFF. The CDR3 region has the DNA TGCGCCAGCAGCTTGGAACCCCAGGGTGCTGAAGCTTTCTTT. The whole variable domain, filled in from reference TRBV5-1 and TRBJ1-1, reads KAGVTQTPRYLIKTRGQQVTLSCSPISGHRSVSWYQQTPGQGLQFLFEYFSETQRNKGNFPGRFSGRQFSNSRSEMNVSTLELGDSALYLCASSLEPQGAEAFFGQGTRLTVV.

V and J are TRBV6-2 or TRBV6-3 and TRBJ2-5; D may be TRBD1 (6 bases). The CDR3 sequence is 12 residues long. V shed 7 bases and J shed 4 bases, with 10 bases lying between them. Germline CDR1 is MNHEY and CDR2 is SVGEGT. Here the CDR3 reads CASKAGVETQYF. CDR3 sequence (DNA): TGTGCCAGCAAGGCAGGGGTAGAGACCCAGTACTTC.

Only a few counts were recorded for this clonotype. V is TRBV6-5 and J is TRBJ2-2; TRBD2 is a possible D gene (5 bases). The length of the CDR3 is 14 residues. Germline V gene lookup returns CDR1 MNHEY and CDR2 SVGAGI. The V and J ends lost 6 bases and 1 base respectively, with 9 bases between them. The CDR3 is CASSSDWNTGELFF. CDR3 nucleotides: TGTGCCAGCAGCTCGGACTGGAACACCGGGGAGCTGTTTTTT.

This clonotype was found many times. V usage is TRBV30 and J usage is TRBJ2-7; D is undetermined. CDR1 and CDR2 (germline): GTSNPN, SVGIG (reference sequence). Trimming took off 3 bases at V and 2 bases at J, with 8 bases between the two ends. The CDR3 length is 12 residues. The CDR3 sequence is CAWSLGTYEQYF. The CDR3 DNA is TGTGCCTGGAGCCTAGGGACCTACGAGCAGTACTTC.

The chain carries TRBV11-3 and TRBJ2-1; 11 positions agree with TRBD2. The CDR3 length is 19 residues. Trimming cost V 5 bases and J 0 bases; bases outside gene matches: 12. The germline CDR1 and CDR2 sequences are SGHNT and YENEEA. CDR3 in DNA: TGTGCCAGCAGCCAGGATGGGACTAGCGGATACCCCTCCTACAATGAGCAGTTCTTC. Encoded protein: CASSQDGTSGYPSYNEQFF.